The present entry profiles one T cell receptor (beta chain) with its context. What it binds is not known. The entry originates in a study of OX40 agonist ivuxolimab in advanced cancers. As for the study in general: Every patient in dose escalation had hepatocellular carcinoma, melanoma, renal cell or head and neck cancer. Partial responses were observed in three patients, of whom one had hepatocellular carcinoma and two had cutaneous melanoma.

Data came from immunoSEQ multiplex PCR; TCRdb stores just in-frame clones and leaves some out. Of about 28,000 clones listed, 70% to 80% are singletons. Study-wide findings and caveats: There was clonal expansion of CD4+ and CD8+ blood T cells by week 6 at 0.1 to 3.0 mg/kg. A proportion of nonresponders additionally exhibited low normalized T-cell clonal expansion.

This clonotype was sampled from an adult with an advanced solid tumor such as melanoma, head and neck, liver or kidney cancer. Here the sequenced sample was CD4+ or CD8+ T cells sorted from blood, taken in a trial of the OX40 agonist ivuxolimab.

Written as DNA, the CDR3 is TGTGCCAGCTCCAGAAGCTTGAGCAGCTCCTACGAGCAGTACTTC. It translates to CASSRSLSSSYEQYF. The rearrangement links TRBV18 to TRBJ2-7; no definite D call. Germline lookup yields CDR1 KGHSH and CDR2 LQKENI. CDR3 length: 15 amino acids. Trimming cost V 6 bases and J 0 bases, with 15 bases left between them.